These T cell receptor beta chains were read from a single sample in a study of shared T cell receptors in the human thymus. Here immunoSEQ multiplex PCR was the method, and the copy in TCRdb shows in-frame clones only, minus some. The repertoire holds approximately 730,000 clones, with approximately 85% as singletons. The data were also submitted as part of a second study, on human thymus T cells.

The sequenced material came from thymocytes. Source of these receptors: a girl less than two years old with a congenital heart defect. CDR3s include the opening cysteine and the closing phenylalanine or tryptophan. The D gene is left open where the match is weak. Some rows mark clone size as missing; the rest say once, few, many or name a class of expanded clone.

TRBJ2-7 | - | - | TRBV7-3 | TGTGCCAGCAGCTTAACGCAGGGGTACGAGCAGTACTTC | CASSLTQGYEQYF
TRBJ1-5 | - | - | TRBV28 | TGTGCCAGCAGTTTAACAGATCAGCCCCAGCATTTT | CASSLTDQPQHF
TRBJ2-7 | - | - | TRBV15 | TGTGCCACCAGCAGAGAGGTAACAGACTACGAGCAGTACTTC | CATSREVTDYEQYF
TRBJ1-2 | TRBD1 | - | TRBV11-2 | TGTGCCAGCACCCCGGACAGGGGGCGTTCCGGGTACTATGGCTACACCTTC | CASTPDRGRSGYYGYTF
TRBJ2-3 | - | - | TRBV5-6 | TGTGCCAGCAGCTTGAGGCAGAGGAAGGATACGCAGTATTTT | CASSLRQRKDTQYF
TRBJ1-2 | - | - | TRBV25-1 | TGTGCCAGCAAAGAAGAGGAGGTTGGGAATGGCTACACCTTC | CASKEEEVGNGYTF
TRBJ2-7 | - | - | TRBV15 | TGTGCCACCAGCAGAGCTGATACGGCCGGGGAAACCTACGAGCAGTACTTC | CATSRADTAGETYEQYF
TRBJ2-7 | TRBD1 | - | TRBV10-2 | TGCGCCAGCAGTGAGAGGACAGGGAGGGAGCAGTACTTC | CASSERTGREQYF
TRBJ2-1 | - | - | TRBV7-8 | TGTGCCAGCAGCCCAGGCGTCGGAGGAATGGGGAGTAATGAGCAGTTCTTC | CASSPGVGGMGSNEQFF
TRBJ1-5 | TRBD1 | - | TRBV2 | TGTGCCAGCAGTGAACGAGACAGGGGCCATCCGTATAGCAATCAGCCCCAGCATTTT | CASSERDRGHPYSNQPQHF
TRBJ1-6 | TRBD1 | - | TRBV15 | TGTGCCACCAAAGAACGGGACAGGGACTCCTATAATTCACCCCTCCACTTT | CATKERDRDSYNSPLHF
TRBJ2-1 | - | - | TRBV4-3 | TGCGCCAGCAGCCAACGCTGGGCTGTGGATGAGCAGTTCTTC | CASSQRWAVDEQFF
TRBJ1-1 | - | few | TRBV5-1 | TGCGCCAGCAGCCTCCAGGGGAACACTGAAGCTTTCTTT | CASSLQGNTEAFF
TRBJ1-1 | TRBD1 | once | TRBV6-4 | TGTGCCGGGGGGGACAGGGTATCCGTGTTCCACATGAACACTGAAGCTTTCTTT | CAGGDRVSVFHMNTEAFF
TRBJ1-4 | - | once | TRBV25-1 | TGTGCCAGCAGTAAAGCTTTAAAACTGTTTTTT | CASSKALKLFF
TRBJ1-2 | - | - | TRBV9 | TGTGCCAGCAGAAGCAGGCAGGGTTATGGCTACACCTTC | CASRSRQGYGYTF
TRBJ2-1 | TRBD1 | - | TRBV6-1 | TGTGCCAGCAGCCGCGGACAGGGACTGTACAATGAGCAGTTCTTC | CASSRGQGLYNEQFF
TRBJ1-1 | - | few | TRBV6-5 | TGTGCCAGCAGTTACTCCCGAAGCGGGGTTGAAGCTTTCTTT | CASSYSRSGVEAFF
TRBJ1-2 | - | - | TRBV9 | TGTGCCAGCAGCGTAGCTGGGTGGGGGAGGGGAGTAGATGGCTACACCTTC | CASSVAGWGRGVDGYTF
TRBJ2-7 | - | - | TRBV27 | TGTGCCAGCAGTGACAGGGGAGGGGACTACGAGCAGTACTTC | CASSDRGGDYEQYF
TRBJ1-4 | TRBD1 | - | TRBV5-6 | TGTGCCAGCAGCGCGGACAGGGGTAATGAAAAACTGTTTTTT | CASSADRGNEKLFF
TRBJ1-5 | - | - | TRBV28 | TGTGCCAGCAGTTTAGCAGGGCTGTCTAGCAATCAGCCCCAGCATTTT | CASSLAGLSSNQPQHF
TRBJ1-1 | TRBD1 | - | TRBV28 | TGTGCCAGCAGATGGATGAGGACAGGCAAAATGAACACTGAAGCTTTCTTT | CASRWMRTGKMNTEAFF
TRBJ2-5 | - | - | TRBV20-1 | TGCAGTGCTAGTTTTCGGGAGACCCAGTACTTC | CSASFRETQYF
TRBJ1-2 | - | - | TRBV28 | TGTGCCAGCAGTTTAACAGGCAACTATGGCTACACCTTC | CASSLTGNYGYTF
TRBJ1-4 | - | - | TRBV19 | TGTGCCAGTCGTGCCGGTGGGGGGGAAGGGACTACTAATGAAAAACTGTTTTTT | CASRAGGGEGTTNEKLFF
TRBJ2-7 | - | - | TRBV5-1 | TGCGCCAGCAGCTTTTGGGCAGACTACGAGCAGTACTTC | CASSFWADYEQYF
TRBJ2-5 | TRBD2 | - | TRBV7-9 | TGTGCCAGCAGCTTAGGAATAGCGGGGCCCGCAGAGACCCAGTACTTC | CASSLGIAGPAETQYF
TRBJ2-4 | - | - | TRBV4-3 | TGCGCCAGCAGCCCGGCCCAGGGTCTATTAGCCAAAAACATTCAGTACTTC | CASSPAQGLLAKNIQYF
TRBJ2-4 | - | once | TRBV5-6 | TGTGCCAGCAGCATTGGGAGCCCCATTCAGTACTTC | CASSIGSPIQYF
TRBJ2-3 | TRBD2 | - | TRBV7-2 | TGTGCCAGCAGCCCGGGGACTAGCGGGGACGTGGATACGCAGTATTTT | CASSPGTSGDVDTQYF
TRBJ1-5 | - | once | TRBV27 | TGTGCCAGCAGTTTACGGGGTATCCGGTTTCCCCAGCATTTT | CASSLRGIRFPQHF
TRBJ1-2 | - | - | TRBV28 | TGTGCCAGCAGTTTCTCTCCGGGAGGTGGAGGCTACACCTTC | CASSFSPGGGGYTF
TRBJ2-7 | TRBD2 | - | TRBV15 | TGTGCCACCAGCAGAGGAGCGGGGGCCCACGAGCAGTACTTC | CATSRGAGAHEQYF
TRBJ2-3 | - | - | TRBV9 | TGTGCCAGCAGCCAAACCGGGAAGCGGGGCACAGATACGCAGTATTTT | CASSQTGKRGTDTQYF
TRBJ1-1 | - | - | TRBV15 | TGTGCCACCAAGGGGGGGCTAGGAGTGAACACTGAAGCTTTCTTT | CATKGGLGVNTEAFF
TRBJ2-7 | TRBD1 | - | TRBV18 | TGTGCCAGCTCACCTCTAAACGACAGGGTAGGGGAGCAGTACTTC | CASSPLNDRVGEQYF
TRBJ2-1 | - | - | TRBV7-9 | TGTGCCAGCACTCCTCTAGCGCGCAGCGATGAGCAGTTCTTC | CASTPLARSDEQFF
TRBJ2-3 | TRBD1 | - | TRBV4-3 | TGCGCCAGCAGCCAATTGACCGGGACAGGCACAGATACGCAGTATTTT | CASSQLTGTGTDTQYF
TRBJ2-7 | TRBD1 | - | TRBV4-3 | TGCGCCAGCAGCCAGGGAGACAGGGGGTACGAGCAGTACTTC | CASSQGDRGYEQYF
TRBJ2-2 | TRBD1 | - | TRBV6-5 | TGTGCCAGCAGGCGACAGGGGGGGAAAGCCGGGGAGCTGTTTTTT | CASRRQGGKAGELFF
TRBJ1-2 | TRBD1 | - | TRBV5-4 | TGTGCCAGCACCCAACAGGGGACGAACTATGGCTACACCTTC | CASTQQGTNYGYTF
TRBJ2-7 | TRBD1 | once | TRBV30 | TGTGCCTGGAGTGTAAGGGACAGACCCTACGAGCAGTACTTC | CAWSVRDRPYEQYF
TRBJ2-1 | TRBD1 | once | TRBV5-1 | TGCGCCAGCAGCTACGACAGGGGAAATGAGCAGTTCTTC | CASSYDRGNEQFF
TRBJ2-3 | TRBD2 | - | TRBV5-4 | TGTGCCAGCAGCTTGCGTGGAGCCATAGGGGCGGGGGCAGATACGCAGTATTTT | CASSLRGAIGAGADTQYF